These 30 T cell receptor beta chains share one sample of origin, sequenced in a study of OX40 agonist ivuxolimab in advanced cancers. Profiling relied on immunoSEQ multiplex PCR, and the TCRdb table lists in-frame clones only, not all of them. The table lists tens of thousands of clones, 65% to 90% of them singletons, with approximately 30% in the top ten. The sequencing used CD4+ or CD8+ T cells sorted from blood, collected in a trial of the OX40 agonist ivuxolimab. These receptors were obtained from an adult with an advanced solid tumor such as melanoma, head and neck, liver or kidney cancer.

The V gene is TRBV2, the J gene TRBJ1-4; 10 nucleotides align to TRBD1. CDR3 length: 16 amino acids. Trimming cost V 5 bases and J 7 bases; bases outside gene matches: 10. From germline, CDR1 is SNHLY and CDR2 FYNNEI. Here the CDR3 reads CASSPRRQGAAEKLFF. The DNA of the CDR3 is TGTGCCAGCAGTCCACGTCGACAGGGGGCGGCTGAAAAACTGTTTTTT.

The V and J genes are TRBV6-5 and TRBJ2-7, with 7 bases matching TRBD1. This CDR3 has 14 residues. Trimming at V came to 8 bases and at J to 0 bases, leaving 7 bases not matched to a gene. CDR1 and CDR2 (germline): MNHEY, SVGAGI. CDR3 nucleotides: TGTGCCAGCCTTTGGGACAGAACCTCCTACGAGCAGTACTTC. This translates into CASLWDRTSYEQYF.

In this sample, this clone turned up once. The chain carries TRBV4-2 and TRBJ2-7, with D unclear. V was shortened by 3 bases and J by 2 bases, with 8 bases between the two germline ends. The germline V gene encodes CDR1 LGHNA and CDR2 YNFKEQ. The CDR3 is made up of 13 amino acids. CDR3 residues: CASSQSGTYEQYF. CDR3 coding DNA: TGTGCCAGCAGCCAGAGTGGGACCTACGAGCAGTACTTC.

The V call is TRBV19, the J call TRBJ2-2; D possibly corresponds to TRBD2 (5 bases). There are 18 residues in the CDR3. The ends were cut back, 5 bases at V and 4 bases at J, with 23 bases in the middle. Germline lookup yields CDR1 LNHDA and CDR2 SQIVND (reference sequence). The CDR3 sequence: CASSPFRRGSSSTGELFF. The CDR3 nucleotides read TGTGCCAGTAGTCCGTTTAGACGGGGAAGCTCTTCCACCGGGGAGCTGTTTTTT.

This clone was picked up one time. V usage is TRBV27 and J usage is TRBJ2-5, with 16 bases that match TRBD2. The DNA end is a closer match to TRBJ2-7, so the J assignment may be wrong. This CDR3 has 20 residues. Germline V gene sequence: CDR1 MNHEY, CDR2 SMNVEV (reference sequence). CDR3 amino acids: CASSPSGTSGRALQTYEQYF. CDR3 nucleotide sequence: TGTGCCAGCAGTCCGTCCGGGACTAGCGGGAGGGCCCTTCAGACCTACGAGCAGTACTTC.

This clone has just one count. The J gene is TRBJ1-1, the V gene TRBV27, with TRBD1 as a possible D gene (5 bases). The germline V gene has CDR1 MNHEY and CDR2 SMNVEV (reference sequence). V dropped 2 bases and J dropped 4 bases, with 26 bases sitting between them. This CDR3 is 19 amino acids long. The CDR3 loop is CASSLIGVGADPPITEAFF. DNA of the CDR3: TGTGCCAGCAGTTTAATAGGGGTCGGTGCGGACCCCCCGATCACTGAAGCTTTCTTT.

The gene calls are TRBV5-8 and TRBJ2-1, with D possibly being TRBD1 (5 bases). The V end lost 1 base, the J end lost 6 bases, and 17 bases lay between the germline ends. The CDR3 length is 16 residues. Germline values: CDR1 SGHTS, CDR2 YDEGEE. Here the CDR3 reads CASSLRGQRSFNEQFF. In DNA, the CDR3 is TGTGCCAGCAGCTTGAGGGGCCAACGGAGTTTCAATGAGCAGTTCTTC. Combining the CDR3 with reference TRBV5-8 and TRBJ2-1 gives the whole variable domain EAGVTQSPTHLIKTRGQQATLRCSPISGHTSVYWYQQALGLGLQFLLWYDEGEERNRGNFPPRFSGRQFPNYSSELNVNALELEDSALYLCASSLRGQRSFNEQFFGPGTRLTVL.

Comments on this clone: Other DNA sequences in the same sample also yield this CDR3. This chain links TRBV5-1 with TRBJ1-4, with 7 positions matching TRBD1. V gave up 5 bases and J gave up 4 bases; unmatched junction bases: 5. Germline assignment: CDR1 SGHRS and CDR2 YFSETQ. The CDR3 is made up of 14 amino acids. The CDR3 coding sequence is TGCGCCAGCAGTGCTACAGGGGTTAATGAAAAACTGTTTTTT. Encoded protein: CASSATGVNEKLFF. The full variable domain, with the rest looked up from reference TRBV5-1 and TRBJ1-4, is KAGVTQTPRYLIKTRGQQVTLSCSPISGHRSVSWYQQTPGQGLQFLFEYFSETQRNKGNFPGRFSGRQFSNSRSEMNVSTLELGDSALYLCASSATGVNEKLFFGSGTQLSVL.

This clone was observed once. The chain combines TRBV5-1 with TRBJ1-1; D might be TRBD1 (5 bases). Trimming cost V 4 bases and J 1 base, with 17 bases left between them. The germline gives CDR1 SGHRS, CDR2 YFSETQ. CDR3 size: 16 residues. CDR3 sequence (DNA): TGCGCCAGCAGCCCCCGTTGGGCAGGGCCGAACACTGAAGCTTTCTTT. Translating gives CASSPRWAGPNTEAFF.

The chain has TRBV19 and TRBJ2-2; D remains unclear. This CDR3 comprises 17 residues. Germline V gene sequence: CDR1 LNHDA, CDR2 SQIVND (reference sequence). V was clipped by 4 bases and J by 0 bases, with 15 bases between them. DNA of the CDR3: TGTGCCAGTAGTACTCCACTAATGGGCGCGAACACCGGGGAGCTGTTTTTT. This translates into CASSTPLMGANTGELFF.

V gene TRBV28 combines with J gene TRBJ1-3, with a weak D call TRBD1 (6 bases). V dropped 7 bases and J dropped 3 bases, with 13 bases sitting between them. This CDR3 region has 14 residues. The germline V gene has CDR1 MDHEN and CDR2 SYDVKM. The CDR3 bases are TGTGCCAGCATCGAACCAGGGGTTGGAAACACCATATATTTT. Encoded protein: CASIEPGVGNTIYF.

The chain links TRBV7-2 to TRBJ2-7; D perhaps matches TRBD1 (7 bases). The germline V and J ends were trimmed by 5 bases and 4 bases, with 18 bases remaining between them. In germline, CDR1 is SGHTA, CDR2 FQGNSA. The CDR3 runs to 15 residues. The CDR3 sequence is CASSTRQGGTYEQYF. The DNA for the CDR3 is TGTGCCAGCAGCACCCGACAGGGCGGGACTTACGAGCAGTACTTC.

Only a few counts were recorded for this clone. This chain connects TRBV10-3 to TRBJ1-5; D may be TRBD1 (5 bases). Germline V gives CDR1 ENHRY, CDR2 SYGVKD. V was pared by 8 bases and J by 9 bases, with 17 bases between. The CDR3 is made up of 13 amino acids. CDR3 nucleotides: TGTGCCATCTCAGGGACCGAAGAACCGCCCCAGCATTTT. This sequence encodes CAISGTEEPPQHF.

The chain has TRBV7-2 and TRBJ2-1, with 15 bases matching TRBD2. Unmatched junction bases numbered 9, after V lost 2 bases and J lost 7 bases. This CDR3 comprises 18 residues. Germline V gives CDR1 SGHTA, CDR2 FQGNSA. The CDR3 DNA reads as TGTGCCAGCAGCTTAATTCCCTTGGGACTAGCGGGAGGTAATGAGCAGTTCTTC. Amino acid sequence: CASSLIPLGLAGGNEQFF.

A few counts support this clone. CDR3 DNA: TGTGCCTGGAGTGTCGGTGACAGCTCCTACAATGAGCAGTTCTTC. Residues: CAWSVGDSSYNEQFF. V usage is TRBV30 and J usage is TRBJ2-1; D possibly corresponds to TRBD1 (5 bases). The CDR3 is made up of 15 amino acids. Trimming left V 0 bases short and J 0 bases short, with 9 bases between. Germline V gene lookup returns CDR1 GTSNPN and CDR2 SVGIG (reference sequence).

The chain uses TRBV7-9 and TRBJ2-1, with a possible D match to TRBD1 (5 bases). Trimming left V 4 bases short and J 8 bases short, with 12 bases between. This CDR3 has 13 amino acids. Germline V gives CDR1 SEHNR, CDR2 FQNEAQ (reference sequence). CDR3 sequence: CASSSRQSDEQFF. The CDR3 nucleotides are TGTGCCAGCAGCTCCCGACAGTCCGATGAGCAGTTCTTC.

The chain uses TRBV15 and TRBJ1-2; D perhaps matches TRBD1 (5 bases). V lost 5 bases and J 1 base, leaving 20 bases between the germline ends. The CDR3 consists of 17 residues. Germline V lookup: CDR1 LNHNV, CDR2 YYDKDF (reference sequence). This CDR3 reads CATSGGDGGFRNYGYTF. The CDR3 DNA is TGTGCCACCAGCGGAGGGGACGGGGGGTTTCGTAACTATGGCTACACCTTC.

This rearrangement joins TRBV11-3 to TRBJ2-1; 8 bases match TRBD2. The CDR3 runs to 16 residues. V was clipped by 1 base and J by 3 bases; unmatched bases: 5. Germline V lookup: CDR1 SGHNT, CDR2 YENEEA. The CDR3 spells CASSLGYSGIYNEQFF. For the CDR3, the DNA is TGTGCCAGCAGCTTAGGCTATAGCGGGATCTACAATGAGCAGTTCTTC.

The genes are TRBV7-2 and TRBJ1-1; the D is unclear. V dropped 2 bases and J dropped 1 base, with 11 bases sitting between them. The CDR3 length is 15 residues. Germline loops: CDR1 SGHTA, CDR2 FQGNSA. CDR3 amino acids: CASSLIPDSNTEAFF. The CDR3 DNA sequence: TGTGCCAGCAGCTTAATCCCGGATTCGAACACTGAAGCTTTCTTT.

The V call is TRBV11-2, the J call TRBJ2-5; the match to TRBD2 covers 8 bases. Per germline, CDR1 SGHAT and CDR2 FQNNGV. J lost 6 bases, V lost 5 bases, and 11 bases had no gene match. The CDR3 extends over 15 amino acids. The CDR3 DNA sequence: TGTGCCAGCAGCAATGAGGCGGGGGGCCTAAAGACCCAGTACTTC. This sequence encodes CASSNEAGGLKTQYF.

The chain links TRBV10-3 to TRBJ2-1; 9 nucleotides agree with TRBD2. CDR3 length: 18 residues. CDR1 and CDR2 from the germline V gene are ENHRY and SYGVKD. The J segment lost 0 bases and the V segment lost 6 bases, leaving 12 bases of the junction unmatched. The CDR3: CAIRSSGTTVGSYNEQFF. The CDR3 DNA follows: TGTGCCATCAGATCTAGCGGGACGACTGTTGGCTCCTACAATGAGCAGTTCTTC.

The DNA of the CDR3 is TGTGCCAGCACCCAAACCGGGGCGTCCTACGAGCAGTACTTC. Encoded protein: CASTQTGASYEQYF. The chain couples TRBV28 to TRBJ2-7, with D perhaps assigned TRBD1 or TRBD2 (5 bases each). Germline-derived CDR1 and CDR2 are MDHEN and SYDVKM. There are 14 residues in the CDR3. Trimming shortened V by 7 bases and J by 1 base, and 14 bases separated the two germline ends.

The chain links TRBV5-8 to TRBJ2-7, with a tentative D call TRBD1 (6 bases). Germline V gives CDR1 SGHTS, CDR2 YDEGEE. This CDR3 is built from 16 residues. V was clipped by 3 bases and J by 1 base, with 17 bases between them. The CDR3 is CASSSLGRGGSYEQYF. CDR3 nucleotide sequence: TGTGCCAGCAGCTCCCTGGGGAGAGGGGGATCCTACGAGCAGTACTTC.

This clone was counted a single time. The chain combines TRBV6-6 with TRBJ2-7, with 7 bases that match TRBD2. Trimming removed 7 bases from V and 0 bases from J; junction bases left unmatched: 9. This CDR3 has 15 residues. CDR1 and CDR2 (germline): MNHNY, SVGAGI (reference sequence). CDR3: CASTDERGASYEQYF. CDR3 nucleotide sequence: TGTGCCAGCACCGATGAGCGGGGAGCCTCCTACGAGCAGTACTTC.

The gene calls are TRBV9 and TRBJ2-7, with D tentatively TRBD1 or TRBD2 (5 bases each). Germline loops: CDR1 SGDLS, CDR2 YYNGEE. V dropped 3 bases and J dropped 3 bases, with 13 bases sitting between them. This CDR3 is 14 amino acids long. The DNA of the CDR3 is TGTGCCAGCAGCGCAGCGACGGGGCACTACGAGCAGTACTTC. Translating it yields CASSAATGHYEQYF.

CDR3 DNA sequence: TGTGCCAGCAGCTCCGGTAATGAGCAGTTCTTC. Its translation: CASSSGNEQFF. The chain recombines TRBV7-3 with TRBJ2-1; D is unresolved. The germline V gene has CDR1 SGHTA and CDR2 FQGTGA. There are 11 residues in the CDR3. Trimming stripped 4 bases from V and 7 bases from J, with 5 bases between.

V gene TRBV6-1 combines with J gene TRBJ2-3, with 10 bases aligning to TRBD2. The trim removed 4 bases at V and 4 bases at J, leaving 8 bases unmatched. This CDR3 region has 16 residues. Per germline, CDR1 MNHNS and CDR2 SASEGT. The CDR3 DNA follows: TGTGCCAGCAGTGGGTATGGAAGCGGGGGGGCAGATACGCAGTATTTT. This codes for CASSGYGSGGADTQYF.

The chain links TRBV2 to TRBJ2-5, with 8 bases lining up with TRBD2. This CDR3 comprises 16 residues. Germline CDR1 is SNHLY and CDR2 is FYNNEI. V trimming: 6 bases; J trimming: 1 base; junction bases outside the gene matches: 10. CDR3 in amino acids: CASRRAAGGFQETQYF. CDR3 nucleotide sequence: TGTGCCAGCAGGCGGGCCGCGGGGGGATTCCAAGAGACCCAGTACTTC.

The J gene is TRBJ1-1, the V gene TRBV6-1, with D unclear. V lost 0 bases and J 2 bases, leaving 16 bases between the germline ends. From germline, CDR1 is MNHNS and CDR2 SASEGT. CDR3 size: 17 residues. CDR3 residues: CASSEAEVPLPNTEAFF. The CDR3 region has the DNA TGTGCCAGCAGTGAAGCGGAGGTTCCCCTTCCTAACACTGAAGCTTTCTTT.

This chain connects TRBV11-1 to TRBJ1-3; D ambiguous. Deletions cut 2 bases from V and 1 base from J, with 6 bases between. The CDR3 contains 14 residues. CDR1 SGHAT and CDR2 FQDESV come from the germline V gene (reference sequence). The CDR3 spells CASSLWLSGNTIYF. The CDR3 DNA reads as TGTGCCAGCAGCTTATGGTTGTCTGGAAACACCATATATTTT.